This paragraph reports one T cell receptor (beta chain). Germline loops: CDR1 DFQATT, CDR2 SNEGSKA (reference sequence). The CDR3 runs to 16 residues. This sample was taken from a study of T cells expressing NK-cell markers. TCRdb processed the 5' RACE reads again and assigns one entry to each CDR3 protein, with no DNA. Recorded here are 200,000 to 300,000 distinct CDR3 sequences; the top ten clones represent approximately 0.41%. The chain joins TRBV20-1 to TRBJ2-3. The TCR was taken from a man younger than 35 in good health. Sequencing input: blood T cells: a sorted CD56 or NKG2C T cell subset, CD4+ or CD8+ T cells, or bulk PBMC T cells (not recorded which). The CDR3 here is CSARDPSGGSTDTQYF.